Listed here are 26 T cell receptor beta chains from one sample, sequenced in a study of blood T cell repertoires in COVID-19. The table came from immunoSEQ multiplex PCR; TCRdb's copy has only in-frame clones and leaves some out. The table has tens of thousands of clones, 80% seen once. Sequencing used peripheral blood. Receptor source: a man between 60 and 75 years old with active COVID-19.

V usage is TRBV11-2 and J usage is TRBJ1-1, with unresolved D. CDR1 SGHAT and CDR2 FQNNGV come from the germline V gene. There are 13 residues in the CDR3. The V gene lost 2 bases and the J gene lost 8 bases, with 12 bases spanning the gap. CDR3 bases: TGTGCCAGCAGCTTAAGCTTGAGACAAGAAGCTTTCTTT. Encoded protein: CASSLSLRQEAFF.

This rearrangement joins TRBV6-5 to TRBJ2-4; D is perhaps TRBD1 (6 bases). Germline lookup yields CDR1 MNHEY and CDR2 SVGAGI. The CDR3 totals 12 residues. V was clipped by 7 bases and J by 8 bases, with 12 bases between them. CDR3 loop: CASKSGEDIQYF. CDR3 in DNA: TGTGCCAGCAAATCAGGGGAAGACATTCAGTACTTC.

This chain connects TRBV7-8 to TRBJ2-2; 10 positions agree with TRBD2. Germline V CDR1 and CDR2: SGHVS, FQNEAQ. CDR3 length: 20 amino acids. V dropped 5 bases and J dropped 4; count of bases not matched to a gene: 19. CDR3 DNA: TGTGCCAGCAGCGCTCCCCGGACAGGGCTTCCTAGCGGGAGCACCGGGGAGCTGTTTTTT. This sequence encodes CASSAPRTGLPSGSTGELFF.

The chain combines TRBV27 with TRBJ1-6; 7 bases align to TRBD1. This CDR3 has 18 amino acids. Germline V CDR1 and CDR2: MNHEY, SMNVEV (reference sequence). With V trimmed by 0 bases and J by 0 bases, 5 bases remained unmatched. The CDR3 DNA is TGTGCCAGCAGTTTATCGTTTCCAGGGGGCTCCTATAATTCACCCCTCCACTTT. Translation: CASSLSFPGGSYNSPLHF.

The chain joins TRBV6-2 or TRBV6-3 to TRBJ2-2, with TRBD2 matching over 9 bases. The CDR3 is made up of 17 amino acids. Losses at the gene ends were 4 bases for V and 3 bases for J; bases not matched to a gene: 9. Germline V gene data show CDR1 as MNHEY and CDR2 as SVGEGT. Written as DNA, the CDR3 is TGTGCCAGCAGTTCCCTCGTGAGACTAGCGGACACCGGGGAGCTGTTTTTT. Amino acids: CASSSLVRLADTGELFF.

This CDR3 reads CASSLTWSSYEQYF. The DNA for the CDR3 is TGCGCCAGCAGCCTCACTTGGAGCTCCTACGAGCAGTACTTC. The V call is TRBV4-3, the J call TRBJ2-7; D gene ambiguous. V was trimmed by 4 bases and J by 0 bases, leaving 10 bases between them. Germline assignment: CDR1 LGHNA and CDR2 YSLEER. This CDR3 contains 14 residues.

The chain employs TRBV9 and TRBJ2-1; 11 bases agree with TRBD2. Germline assignment: CDR1 SGDLS and CDR2 YYNGEE. V lost 0 bases and J lost 7; bases outside the gene matches: 6. The CDR3 runs 16 residues. The chain's CDR3 is CASSVVFSSGRNEQFF. DNA for the CDR3: TGTGCCAGCAGCGTAGTGTTTTCTAGCGGGAGGAATGAGCAGTTCTTC.

The gene calls are TRBV6-5 and TRBJ1-1; no definite D call. Germline lookup yields CDR1 MNHEY and CDR2 SVGAGI. This CDR3 has 13 residues. With 6 bases removed from V and 2 bases from J, the gap between germline ends came to 10 bases. CDR3 sequence (DNA): TGTGCCAGCAGGGAGAGGATAAACACTGAAGCTTTCTTT. As protein: CASRERINTEAFF.

This clone showed up just once. V usage is TRBV6-5 and J usage is TRBJ2-6; D is possibly TRBD2 (6 bases). Per the germline V gene, CDR1 is MNHEY and CDR2 is SVGAGI. With 5 bases removed from V and 1 base from J, the gap between germline ends came to 9 bases. The CDR3 is made up of 15 amino acids. CDR3: CASSQRVSGANVLTF. The CDR3 DNA reads as TGTGCCAGCAGTCAGCGGGTATCTGGGGCCAACGTCCTGACTTTC.

The chain has TRBV2 and TRBJ1-4, with 8 bases identical to TRBD1. With V trimmed by 6 bases and J by 7 bases, 13 bases remained unmatched. Germline V gives CDR1 SNHLY, CDR2 FYNNEI. This CDR3 contains 16 residues. The CDR3 DNA reads TGTGCCAGCAGATTGGACAGGGCCACCGCGGCTGAAAAACTGTTTTTT. Translated: CASRLDRATAAEKLFF.

This chain connects TRBV7-6 to TRBJ2-1; a weak D match, TRBD2 (6 bases). Germline CDR1 reads SGHVS; CDR2 reads FNYEAQ. The CDR3 length is 14 residues. V was pared by 5 bases and J by 4 bases, with 12 bases between. The CDR3 region has the DNA TGTGCCAGCAGCCCTAAGGACTATTACAATGAGCAGTTCTTC. This gives the protein CASSPKDYYNEQFF. Combining the CDR3 with reference TRBV7-6 and TRBJ2-1 gives the whole variable domain GAGVSQSPRYKVTKRGQDVALRCDPISGHVSLYWYRQALGQGPEFLTYFNYEAQQDKSGLPNDRFSAERPEGSISTLTIQRTEQRDSAMYRCASSPKDYYNEQFFGPGTRLTVL.

The CDR3 loop reads CASSPVQGPAFGSYEQYF. The CDR3 DNA reads TGTGCCAGCTCACCGGTACAGGGCCCTGCTTTTGGCTCCTACGAGCAGTACTTC. V is TRBV18 and J is TRBJ2-7; D is possibly TRBD1 (6 bases). V lost 3 bases, J lost 0 bases, and 21 bases lay in between. Germline loops: CDR1 KGHSH, CDR2 LQKENI. The CDR3 has 18 amino acids.

The chain uses TRBV3-1 (or the pseudogene TRBV3-2) and TRBJ2-1; the D is unclear. V dropped 1 base and J dropped 6 bases, with 13 bases sitting between them. CDR3 size: 15 residues. Germline V lookup: CDR1 LGHDT, CDR2 YNNKEL (reference sequence). The CDR3 nucleotides are TGTGCCAGCAGCCAAGCCGGCTCTAGAAGCAATGAGCAGTTCTTC. Protein product: CASSQAGSRSNEQFF.

The chain couples TRBV19 to TRBJ2-5, with 8 bases aligning to TRBD2. The junction had 10 bases not matched to a gene; V was cut back by 3 bases and J by 4 bases. The CDR3 is made up of 16 amino acids. Germline CDR1 reads LNHDA; CDR2 reads SQIVND (reference sequence). In DNA form, the CDR3 reads TGTGCCAGTAGTATTTCGACTAGCGCTATGGGAGAGACCCAGTACTTC. Residues: CASSISTSAMGETQYF.

This clone was counted only a few times. The rearrangement links TRBV5-1 to TRBJ2-7; D is perhaps TRBD2 (5 bases). Trimming removed 4 bases at V and 3 bases at J, with 11 bases between. Germline V gene sequence: CDR1 SGHRS, CDR2 YFSETQ. The CDR3 runs to 13 residues. The DNA for the CDR3 is TGCGCCAGCAGCCCCGGACGGGACTACGAGCAGTACTTC. This encodes CASSPGRDYEQYF. The full variable domain, with the rest looked up from reference TRBV5-1 and TRBJ2-7, is KAGVTQTPRYLIKTRGQQVTLSCSPISGHRSVSWYQQTPGQGLQFLFEYFSETQRNKGNFPGRFSGRQFSNSRSEMNVSTLELGDSALYLCASSPGRDYEQYFGPGTRLTVT.

This chain uses TRBV7-8 with TRBJ2-7; 9 bases match TRBD1. Germline assignment: CDR1 SGHVS and CDR2 FQNEAQ. The V and J ends lost 6 bases and 3 bases, in that order; junction bases with no gene match: 12. CDR3 length: 16 residues. CDR3 sequence (DNA): TGTGCCAGCAGTTTTATACAGGGGGCGAGAAACTACGAGCAGTACTTC. Translating gives CASSFIQGARNYEQYF.

This chain links TRBV11-3 with TRBJ1-2, with 12 nucleotides matching TRBD1. Unmatched junction bases numbered 11, after V lost 5 bases and J lost 4 bases. Germline CDR1 reads SGHNT; CDR2 reads YENEEA. This CDR3 is built from 17 residues. CDR3 nucleotides: TGTGCCAGCAGCCAGACTTGGGGACAGGGGGCAATCTATGGCTACACCTTC. Its protein is CASSQTWGQGAIYGYTF.

This clone showed up just a few times. The chain employs TRBV28 and TRBJ2-7; 8 nucleotides line up with TRBD2. There are 14 residues in the CDR3. Unmatched junction bases numbered 2, after V lost 2 bases and J lost 2 bases. Germline CDR1 MDHEN, CDR2 SYDVKM. Written as DNA, the CDR3 is TGTGCCAGCAGTTTACTAGCGGGCCCCTACGAGCAGTACTTC. Encoded protein: CASSLLAGPYEQYF.

A word on this clone: The junction differs from germline at one of its ends, possibly a read error. The rearrangement joins TRBV27 to TRBJ2-7; tentatively, D is TRBD2 (5 bases). Germline V gene data show CDR1 as MNHEY and CDR2 as SMNVEV (reference sequence). The CDR3 sequence is 14 residues long. The CDR3 loop reads CAGSLSLAGDEQYF. As DNA, the CDR3 is TGTGCCGGCAGTTTAAGCCTAGCCGGAGACGAGCAGTACTTC.

V is TRBV5-1 and J is TRBJ2-7, with 9 positions matching TRBD1. In germline, CDR1 is SGHRS, CDR2 YFSETQ. The CDR3 covers 14 residues. J gave up 4 bases and V 0 bases, and 2 bases lay outside the gene matches. This chain's CDR3 is CASSLGTGEYEQYF. CDR3 DNA: TGCGCCAGCAGCTTGGGGACAGGGGAGTACGAGCAGTACTTC.

The chain uses TRBV19 and TRBJ1-2; the D is unclear. Germline assignment: CDR1 LNHDA and CDR2 SQIVND (reference sequence). The CDR3 extends over 11 amino acids. V was pared by 9 bases and J by 4 bases, with 9 bases between. CDR3 coding DNA: TGTGCCAGCGCGGCTATCTATGGCTACACCTTC. Translation: CASAAIYGYTF.

The chain joins TRBV6-2 or TRBV6-3 to TRBJ2-2; 9 bases fit TRBD2. V lost 2 bases, J lost 11 bases, and 12 bases stayed unmatched. The CDR3 is made up of 16 amino acids. Germline V gene data show CDR1 as MNHEY and CDR2 as SVGEGT. CDR3 amino acids: CASSYRLFGLAGELFF. DNA for the CDR3: TGTGCCAGCAGTTACCGTCTTTTCGGGCTAGCGGGAGAGCTGTTTTTT.

This clone qualifies as medium-sized. J is TRBJ1-1 and V is TRBV11-2; D not certain. The CDR3 runs 16 residues. Trimming removed 1 base from V and 0 bases from J, with 12 bases in between. Germline V gene data show CDR1 as SGHAT and CDR2 as FQNNGV. This chain's CDR3 is CASSLGLRELNTEAFF. The CDR3 region has the DNA TGTGCCAGCAGCTTAGGTCTGCGGGAGCTGAACACTGAAGCTTTCTTT.

The V call is TRBV6-6, the J call TRBJ1-2, with TRBD1 matching 7 bases. Germline-derived CDR1 and CDR2 are MNHNY and SVGAGI (reference sequence). The CDR3 runs 16 residues. After removal of 7 bases from V and 4 bases from J, the junction contained 15 bases not matched to a gene. CDR3 sequence reads: CASTEGGSNWVYGYTF. As DNA, the CDR3 is TGTGCCAGCACCGAAGGGGGCTCTAACTGGGTCTATGGCTACACCTTC.

The chain couples TRBV2 to TRBJ2-7, with 7 nucleotides matching TRBD2. Germline V gene data show CDR1 as SNHLY and CDR2 as FYNNEI. The CDR3 has 14 residues. The V gene end was trimmed by 4 bases and the J gene end by 2 bases; junction bases not matched to a gene: 5. The CDR3 nucleotides read TGTGCCAGCAGTGCGGCGGGAGCTCCCTACGAGCAGTACTTC. Its translation is CASSAAGAPYEQYF.

The CDR3 protein is CASSRGQGLDEQFF. For the CDR3, the DNA is TGTGCCAGCAGCCGAGGACAGGGGCTTGATGAGCAGTTCTTC. The V and J genes are TRBV5-5 and TRBJ2-1; 9 bases match TRBD1. This CDR3 has 14 amino acids. The junction had 7 bases not matched to a gene; V was cut back by 4 bases and J by 8 bases. CDR1 is SGHKS, CDR2 YYEKEE, per germline (reference sequence).